These 16 T cell receptor beta chains were sequenced from one sample in a study of CD8 T cells in Susac syndrome. Reverse transcription used about 0.45 to 1 ug RNA and random hexamers. TCRdb redid the calling of the immunoSEQ multiplex PCR reads with MiXCR, one entry per CDR3 protein. The profile shows around 100,000 distinct CDR3 sequences, nearly 97% of them singletons. The specimen was CD8+ T cells from PBMCs. The receptors here all came from a human donor with Susac syndrome.

V is TRBV4-1 and J is TRBJ2-7, with D perhaps TRBD2 (6 bases). Trimming left V 2 bases short and J 2 bases short, with 13 bases between. The CDR3 is made up of 15 amino acids. Germline-derived CDR1 and CDR2 are MGHRA and YSYEKL. The CDR3 DNA follows: TGCGCCAGCAGCCAAACGACTAGTACCACCTACGAGCAGTACTTC. This encodes CASSQTTSTTYEQYF.

This chain uses TRBV20-1 with TRBJ2-5; TRBD1 might be the D (6 bases). The CDR3 has 12 residues. Per the germline V gene, CDR1 is DFQATT and CDR2 is SNEGSKA (reference sequence). Trimming shortened V by 5 bases and J by 4 bases, and 11 bases separated the two germline ends. The CDR3: CSAGGRRETQYF. CDR3 nucleotides: TGCAGTGCTGGGGGCAGAAGAGAGACCCAGTACTTC.

The V gene is TRBV29-1, the J gene TRBJ1-2, with a possible D match to TRBD1 (5 bases). This CDR3 spans 16 amino acids. The V gene's germline CDR1 is SQVTM and CDR2 ANQGSEA. V shed 6 bases and J shed 2 bases, with 22 bases lying between them. The CDR3, as DNA: TGCAGCGTCGATTTGGGGGGGACCAATTTAAACTATGGCTACACCTTC. It translates to CSVDLGGTNLNYGYTF.

This clonotype was detected only once. The rearrangement uses TRBV9 and TRBJ2-5; D remains ambiguous. CDR1 is SGDLS and CDR2 is YYNGEE in the germline V gene. The ends were cut back, 0 bases at V and 7 bases at J, with 10 bases in the middle. The CDR3 covers 13 residues. For the CDR3, the DNA is TGTGCCAGCAGCGTAGGGGTCCCGGGGACCCAGTACTTC. It encodes CASSVGVPGTQYF.

This chain uses TRBV5-1 with TRBJ1-6; D uncertain. Per germline, CDR1 SGHRS and CDR2 YFSETQ. V gave up 0 bases and J gave up 6 bases, with 7 bases separating them. The CDR3 is made up of 14 amino acids. The CDR3 protein is CASSLEGGNSPLHF. CDR3 DNA sequence: TGCGCCAGCAGCTTGGAGGGCGGTAATTCACCCCTCCACTTT.

The chain couples TRBV12-3 or TRBV12-4 to TRBJ1-2; no firm D call. The CDR3 is made up of 13 amino acids. Trimming took 5 bases from V and 4 from J, leaving 11 bases between them. The CDR3 nucleotides are TGTGCCAGCAGTCCCGGGAAGAGCTATGGCTACACCTTC. This translates into CASSPGKSYGYTF.

V and J are TRBV14 and TRBJ2-7; D gene ambiguous. Trimming stripped 2 bases from V and 3 bases from J, with 8 bases between. Germline V CDR1 and CDR2: SGHDN, FVKESK. CDR3 length: 13 residues. CDR3 region: CASSQLGYYEQYF. CDR3 in DNA: TGTGCCAGCAGCCAACTAGGATACTACGAGCAGTACTTC.

This rearrangement joins TRBV29-1 to TRBJ1-2; 7 bases align to TRBD1. This CDR3 is 13 amino acids long. V gave up 3 bases and J gave up 4 bases; unmatched junction bases: 5. Germline values: CDR1 SQVTM, CDR2 ANQGSEA. CDR3: CSVDRDSAYGYTF. CDR3 sequence (DNA): TGCAGCGTTGACCGGGACAGCGCCTATGGCTACACCTTC.

The J gene is TRBJ2-7, the V gene TRBV3-1; D may be TRBD1 (6 bases). V was cut by 3 bases and J by 2 bases, with 20 bases left in between. CDR3 size: 17 residues. The germline V gene has CDR1 LGHDT and CDR2 YNNKEL (reference sequence). CDR3: CASSHTPGDTHTYEQYF. The CDR3, as DNA: TGTGCCAGCAGCCATACCCCTGGGGACACCCACACCTACGAGCAGTACTTC.

The gene calls are TRBV6-2 or TRBV6-3 and TRBJ1-5; weak D call: TRBD1 (5 bases). Trimming cost V 0 bases and J 6 bases, with 12 bases left between them. CDR3 size: 15 residues. Germline CDR1 reads MNHEY; CDR2 reads SVGEGT. The CDR3 DNA reads as TGTGCCAGCAGTTACTCGGGGCAGGGTAGTCAGCCCCAGCATTTT. This encodes CASSYSGQGSQPQHF.

V usage is TRBV12-3 or TRBV12-4 and J usage is TRBJ2-2; possibly TRBD1 for D (6 bases). This CDR3 has 14 residues. V was pared by 6 bases and J by 4 bases, with 12 bases between. CDR3 in amino acids: CASRQGLFTGELFF. The CDR3 DNA is TGTGCCAGCAGACAGGGCCTCTTCACCGGGGAGCTGTTTTTT.

This rearrangement joins TRBV20-1 to TRBJ2-3; D gene ambiguous. The ends were cut back, 0 bases at V and 2 bases at J, with 9 bases in the middle. This CDR3 comprises 14 residues. The V gene's germline CDR1 is DFQATT and CDR2 SNEGSKA (reference sequence). CDR3 sequence: CSARDRILTDTQYF. The CDR3 DNA follows: TGCAGTGCTAGAGATAGGATCCTCACAGATACGCAGTATTTT.

The chain carries TRBV7-3 and TRBJ2-1; weak D call: TRBD2 (5 bases). The CDR3 totals 18 residues. Germline lookup yields CDR1 SGHTA and CDR2 FQGTGA. V was cut by 5 bases and J by 8 bases, with 28 bases left in between. This CDR3 reads CASSAWVIGSGEGDEQFF. As DNA, the CDR3 is TGTGCCAGCAGCGCCTGGGTTATTGGGAGCGGAGAGGGCGATGAGCAGTTCTTC.

This clonotype was detected a few times. The chain couples TRBV19 to TRBJ2-5, with D unresolved. The CDR3 extends over 13 amino acids. Germline V lookup: CDR1 LNHDA, CDR2 SQIVND (reference sequence). Trimming took 4 bases from V and 5 from J, leaving 11 bases between them. The CDR3 DNA follows: TGTGCCAGTAGTAGAACCGTCGCGGAGACCCAGTACTTC. Its protein is CASSRTVAETQYF.

The chain has TRBV2 and TRBJ1-1; TRBD1 agrees at 7 bases. Looked up from germline, CDR1 is SNHLY and CDR2 is FYNNEI. The CDR3 totals 13 residues. V was clipped by 3 bases and J by 6 bases; unmatched bases: 4. The CDR3: CASSETGYPEAFF. As DNA, the CDR3 is TGTGCCAGCAGTGAGACAGGGTATCCTGAAGCTTTCTTT. Looking up the rest from reference TRBV2 and TRBJ1-1 gives the full variable domain: EPEVTQTPSHQVTQMGQEVILRCVPISNHLYFYWYRQILGQKVEFLVSFYNNEISEKSEIFDDQFSVERPDGSNFTLKIRSTKLEDSAMYFCASSETGYPEAFFGQGTRLTVV.

Here the CDR3 reads CSATQGDRGYTDTQYF. DNA of the CDR3: TGCAGCGCCACCCAAGGGGACAGGGGATACACAGATACGCAGTATTTT. The chain has TRBV29-1 and TRBJ2-3; 10 bases match TRBD1. The V gene end was trimmed by 7 bases and the J gene end by 2 bases; junction bases not matched to a gene: 12. The CDR3 is 16 amino acids. Looked up from germline, CDR1 is SQVTM and CDR2 is ANQGSEA.